This T cell receptor (beta chain) was identified during a study of T cell responses to AZD1222 COVID-19 vaccine. The protocol was immunoSEQ multiplex PCR, while the TCRdb copy is restricted to in-frame clones and leaves out a portion. The table records 80,000 to 100,000 clones, around 88% of them present only once. Combined were second doses at about 4 or about 12 weeks. Germline V gives CDR1 LNHDA, CDR2 SQIVND (reference sequence). The length of the CDR3 is 13 residues. V was trimmed by 8 bases and J by 2 bases, leaving 10 bases between them. The receptor comes from an adult who received the AZD1222 COVID-19 vaccine. The rearrangement links TRBV19 to TRBJ1-5; D call uncertain. Sequencing used peripheral blood, obtained 28 days after the second AZD1222 dose. The CDR3 loop is CASLPGGNQPQHF. CDR3 in DNA: TGTGCCAGTTTGCCTGGGGGCAATCAGCCCCAGCATTTT.